The sequence of this TCR beta chain was determined in a study of blood T cell repertoires in COVID-19. About the study: Some COVID-19 samples were acute and others convalescent; all came from the United States, Italy and Spain. Sources were T cells, B-cell-depleted T cells, or PBMCs; the material itself was cDNA or gDNA.

Study processing details: How many nucleated cells were present was estimated from reference gene primer amplification. The repertoire was sequenced with immunoSEQ multiplex PCR; TCRdb's copy has only in-frame clones and lacks some. V and J calls and clone size are given by that table; D and trimming were obtained from the DNA. The sample has about 200,000 clones; 89% are singletons. V gave up 3 bases and J gave up 7 bases; unmatched junction bases: 5. The CDR3 length is 13 residues. Germline CDR1 is SGHTA and CDR2 is FQGNSA. This clone is a singleton in its sample. The TCR sequence derives from a man in his fifties or sixties who had recovered from COVID-19. Sequenced material: peripheral blood. The chain is built from TRBV7-2 and TRBJ1-2; 7 bases agree with TRBD1. The CDR3 DNA follows: TGTGCCAGCAGCTTTACAGGGGCCCGTGGCTACACCTTC. Translated, it gives CASSFTGARGYTF.